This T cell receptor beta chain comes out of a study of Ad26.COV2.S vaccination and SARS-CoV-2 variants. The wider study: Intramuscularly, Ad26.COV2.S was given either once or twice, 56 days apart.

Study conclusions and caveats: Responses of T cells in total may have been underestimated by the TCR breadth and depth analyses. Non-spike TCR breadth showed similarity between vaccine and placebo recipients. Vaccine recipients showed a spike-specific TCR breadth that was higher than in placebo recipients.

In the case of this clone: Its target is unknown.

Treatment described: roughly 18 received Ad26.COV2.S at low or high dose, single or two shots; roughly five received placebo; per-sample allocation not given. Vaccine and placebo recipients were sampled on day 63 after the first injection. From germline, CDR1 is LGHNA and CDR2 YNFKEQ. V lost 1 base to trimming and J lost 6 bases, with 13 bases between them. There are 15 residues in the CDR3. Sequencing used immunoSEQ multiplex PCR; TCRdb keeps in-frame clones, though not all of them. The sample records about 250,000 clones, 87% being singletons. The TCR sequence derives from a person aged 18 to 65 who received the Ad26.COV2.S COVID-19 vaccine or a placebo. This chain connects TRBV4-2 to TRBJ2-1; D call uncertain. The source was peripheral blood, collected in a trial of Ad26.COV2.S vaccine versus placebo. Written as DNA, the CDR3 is TGTGCCAGCAGCCAAGCTCCTCTAGGATTCAATGAGCAGTTCTTC. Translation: CASSQAPLGFNEQFF.